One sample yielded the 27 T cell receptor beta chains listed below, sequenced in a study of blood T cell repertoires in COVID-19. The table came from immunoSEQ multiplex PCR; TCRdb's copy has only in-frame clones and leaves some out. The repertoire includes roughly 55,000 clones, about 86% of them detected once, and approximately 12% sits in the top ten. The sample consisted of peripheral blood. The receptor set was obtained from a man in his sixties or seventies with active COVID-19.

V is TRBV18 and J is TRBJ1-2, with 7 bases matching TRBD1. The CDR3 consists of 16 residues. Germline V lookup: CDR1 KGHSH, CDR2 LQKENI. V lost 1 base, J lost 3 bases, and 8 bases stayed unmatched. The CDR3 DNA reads TGTGCCAGCTCACCACGTCGACAGGGAGGCGACTATGGCTACACCTTC. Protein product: CASSPRRQGGDYGYTF.

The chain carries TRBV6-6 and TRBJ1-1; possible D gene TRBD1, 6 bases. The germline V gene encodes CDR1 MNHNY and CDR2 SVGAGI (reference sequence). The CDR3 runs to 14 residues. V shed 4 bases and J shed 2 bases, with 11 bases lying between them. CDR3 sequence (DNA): TGTGCCAGCAGTTTCGGACAGACCAACACTGAAGCTTTCTTT. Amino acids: CASSFGQTNTEAFF.

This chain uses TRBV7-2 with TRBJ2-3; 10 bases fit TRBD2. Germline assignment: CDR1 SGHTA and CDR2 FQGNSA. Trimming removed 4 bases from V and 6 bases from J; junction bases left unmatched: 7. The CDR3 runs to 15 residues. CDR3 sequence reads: CASSSAGGIMDTQYF. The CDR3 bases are TGTGCCAGCAGCTCAGCGGGGGGGATCATGGATACGCAGTATTTT.

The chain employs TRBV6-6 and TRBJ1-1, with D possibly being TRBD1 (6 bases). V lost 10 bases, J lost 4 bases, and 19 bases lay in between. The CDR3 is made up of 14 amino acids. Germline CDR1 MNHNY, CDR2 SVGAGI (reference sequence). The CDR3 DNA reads TGTGCCATCTCACCCCGAGGGGGGGTCACTGAAGCTTTCTTT. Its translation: CAISPRGGVTEAFF.

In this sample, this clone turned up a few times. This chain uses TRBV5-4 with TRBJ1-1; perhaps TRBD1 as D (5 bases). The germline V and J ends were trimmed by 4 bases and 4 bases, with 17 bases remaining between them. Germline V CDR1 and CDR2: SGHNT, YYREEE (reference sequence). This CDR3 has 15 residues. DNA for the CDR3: TGTGCCAGCAGCCCCCGGGGGGGTTACATCACTGAAGCTTTCTTT. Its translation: CASSPRGGYITEAFF.

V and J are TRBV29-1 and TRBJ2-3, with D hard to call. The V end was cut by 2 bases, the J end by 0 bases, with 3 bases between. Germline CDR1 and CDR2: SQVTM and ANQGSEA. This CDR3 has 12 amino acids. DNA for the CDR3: TGCAGCGTTGAATCGAGCACAGATACGCAGTATTTT. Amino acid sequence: CSVESSTDTQYF.

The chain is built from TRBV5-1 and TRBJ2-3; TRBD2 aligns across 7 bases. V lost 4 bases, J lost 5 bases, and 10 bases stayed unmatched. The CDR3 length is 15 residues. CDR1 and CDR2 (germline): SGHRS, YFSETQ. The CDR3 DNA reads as TGCGCCAGCAGCCTCCTCGGGAGGAGTGGAGATACGCAGTATTTT. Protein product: CASSLLGRSGDTQYF.

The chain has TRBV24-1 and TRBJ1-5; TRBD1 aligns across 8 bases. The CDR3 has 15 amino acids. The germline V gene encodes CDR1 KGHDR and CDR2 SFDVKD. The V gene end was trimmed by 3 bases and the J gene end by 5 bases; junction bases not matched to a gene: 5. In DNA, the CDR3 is TGTGCCACCAGTGATCCGACAGGGGACCATCAGCCCCAGCATTTT. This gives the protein CATSDPTGDHQPQHF.

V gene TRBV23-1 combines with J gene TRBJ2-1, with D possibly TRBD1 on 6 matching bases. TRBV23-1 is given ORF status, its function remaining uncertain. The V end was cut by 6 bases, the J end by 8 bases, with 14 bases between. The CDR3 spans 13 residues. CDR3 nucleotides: TGCGCCAGCAGGCGACAGGTATGGGATGAGCAGTTCTTC. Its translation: CASRRQVWDEQFF.

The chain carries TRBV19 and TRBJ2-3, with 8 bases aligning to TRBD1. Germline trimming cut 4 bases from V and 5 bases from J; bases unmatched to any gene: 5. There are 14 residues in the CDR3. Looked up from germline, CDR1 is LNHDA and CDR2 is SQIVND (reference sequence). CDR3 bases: TGTGCCAGTAGTAGCCAGGGGGCCTTAGATACGCAGTATTTT. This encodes CASSSQGALDTQYF.

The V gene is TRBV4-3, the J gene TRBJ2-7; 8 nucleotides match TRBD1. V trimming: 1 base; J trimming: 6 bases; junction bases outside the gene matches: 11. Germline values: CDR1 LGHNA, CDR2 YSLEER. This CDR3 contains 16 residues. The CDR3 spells CASSQAIDGTGGEQYF. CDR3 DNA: TGCGCCAGCAGCCAAGCTATAGATGGAACAGGGGGCGAGCAGTACTTC.

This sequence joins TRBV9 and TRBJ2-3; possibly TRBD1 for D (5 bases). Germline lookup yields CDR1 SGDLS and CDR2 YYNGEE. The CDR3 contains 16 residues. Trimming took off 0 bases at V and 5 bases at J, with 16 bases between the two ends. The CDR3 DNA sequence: TGTGCCAGCAGCGTAGCCCTGGGCGGAAGGGGAGATACGCAGTATTTT. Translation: CASSVALGGRGDTQYF.

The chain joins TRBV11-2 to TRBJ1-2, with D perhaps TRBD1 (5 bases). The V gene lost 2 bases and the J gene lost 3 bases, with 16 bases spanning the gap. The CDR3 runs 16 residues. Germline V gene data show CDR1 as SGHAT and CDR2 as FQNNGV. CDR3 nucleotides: TGTGCCAGCAGCTTAACCCCGACAGCGAGCGACTATGGCTACACCTTC. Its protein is CASSLTPTASDYGYTF.

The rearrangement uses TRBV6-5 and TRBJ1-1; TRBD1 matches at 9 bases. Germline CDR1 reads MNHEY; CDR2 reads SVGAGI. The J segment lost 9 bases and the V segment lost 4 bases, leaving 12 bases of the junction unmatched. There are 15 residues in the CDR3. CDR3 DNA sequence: TGTGCCAGCAGTTCAGCGACAGGGGGGAGGGGAAAAGCTTTCTTT. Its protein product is CASSSATGGRGKAFF.

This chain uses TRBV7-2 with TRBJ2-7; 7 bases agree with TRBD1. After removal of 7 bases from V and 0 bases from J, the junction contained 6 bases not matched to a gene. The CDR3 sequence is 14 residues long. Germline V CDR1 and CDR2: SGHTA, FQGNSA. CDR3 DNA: TGTGCCAGCAAGGGTGCAGGGGGCTCCTACGAGCAGTACTTC. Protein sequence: CASKGAGGSYEQYF.

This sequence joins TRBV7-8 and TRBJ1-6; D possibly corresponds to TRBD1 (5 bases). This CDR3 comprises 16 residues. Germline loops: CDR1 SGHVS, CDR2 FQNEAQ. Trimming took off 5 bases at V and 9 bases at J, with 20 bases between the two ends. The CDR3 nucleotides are TGTGCCAGCAGCCGTATCTCCCCGGGGGACGGTTCACCCCTCCACTTT. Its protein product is CASSRISPGDGSPLHF.

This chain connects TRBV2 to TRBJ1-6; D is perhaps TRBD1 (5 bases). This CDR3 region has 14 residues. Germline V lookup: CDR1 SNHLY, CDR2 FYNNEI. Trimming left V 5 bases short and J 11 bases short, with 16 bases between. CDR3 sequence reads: CASSSQGRIAPLHF. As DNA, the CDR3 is TGTGCCAGCAGTTCCCAGGGTAGGATAGCACCCCTCCACTTT. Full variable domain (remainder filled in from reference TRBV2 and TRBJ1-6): EPEVTQTPSHQVTQMGQEVILRCVPISNHLYFYWYRQILGQKVEFLVSFYNNEISEKSEIFDDQFSVERPDGSNFTLKIRSTKLEDSAMYFCASSSQGRIAPLHFGNGTRLTVT.

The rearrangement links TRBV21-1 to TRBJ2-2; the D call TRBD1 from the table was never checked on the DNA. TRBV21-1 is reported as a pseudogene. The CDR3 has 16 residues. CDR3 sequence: CASSKEGRVDTGELFF. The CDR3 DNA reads TGTGCCAGCAGCAAAGAGGGCAGGGTGGACACCGGGGAGCTGTTTTTT.

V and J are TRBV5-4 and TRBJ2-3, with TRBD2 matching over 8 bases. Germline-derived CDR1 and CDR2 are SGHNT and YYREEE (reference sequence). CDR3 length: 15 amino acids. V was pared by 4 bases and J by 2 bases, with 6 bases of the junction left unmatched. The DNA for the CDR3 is TGTGCCAGCAGCCACGGGGGGGGGCACACAGATACGCAGTATTTT. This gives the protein CASSHGGGHTDTQYF.

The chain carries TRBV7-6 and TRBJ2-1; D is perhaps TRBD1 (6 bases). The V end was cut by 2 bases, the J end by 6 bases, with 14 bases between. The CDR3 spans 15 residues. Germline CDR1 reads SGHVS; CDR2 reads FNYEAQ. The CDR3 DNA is TGTGCCAGCAGCTTATGGTACAGGGAAGTCAATGAGCAGTTCTTC. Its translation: CASSLWYREVNEQFF.

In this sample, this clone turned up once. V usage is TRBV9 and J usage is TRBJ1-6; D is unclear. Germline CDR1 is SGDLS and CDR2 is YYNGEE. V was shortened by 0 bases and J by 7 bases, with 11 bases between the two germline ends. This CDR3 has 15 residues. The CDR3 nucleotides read TGTGCCAGCAGCGTAGAGGAGGGTGGGAATTCACCCCTCCACTTT. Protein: CASSVEEGGNSPLHF.

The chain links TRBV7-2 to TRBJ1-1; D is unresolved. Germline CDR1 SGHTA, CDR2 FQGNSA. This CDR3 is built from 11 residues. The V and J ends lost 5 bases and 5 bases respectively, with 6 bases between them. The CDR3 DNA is TGTGCCAGCAGCGTCGGGACTGAAGCTTTCTTT. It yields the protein CASSVGTEAFF.

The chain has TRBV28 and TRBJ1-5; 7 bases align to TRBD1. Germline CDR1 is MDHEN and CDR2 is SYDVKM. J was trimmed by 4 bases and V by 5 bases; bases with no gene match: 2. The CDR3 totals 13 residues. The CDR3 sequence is CASSTGVNQPQHF. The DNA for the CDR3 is TGTGCCAGCAGTACAGGGGTAAATCAGCCCCAGCATTTT.

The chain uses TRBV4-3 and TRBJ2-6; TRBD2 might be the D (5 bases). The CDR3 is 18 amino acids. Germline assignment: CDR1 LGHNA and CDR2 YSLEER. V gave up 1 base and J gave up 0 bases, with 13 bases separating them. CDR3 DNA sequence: TGCGCCAGCAGCCAAGGGGCGGGTTTGGGCTCTGGGGCCAACGTCCTGACTTTC. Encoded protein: CASSQGAGLGSGANVLTF.

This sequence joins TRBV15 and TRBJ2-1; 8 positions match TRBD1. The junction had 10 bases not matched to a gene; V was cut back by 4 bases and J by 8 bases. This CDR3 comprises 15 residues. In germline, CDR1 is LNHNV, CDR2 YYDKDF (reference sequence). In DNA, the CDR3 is TGTGCCACCAGCAATCGTTCACAGGGGGACGATGAGCAGTTCTTC. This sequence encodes CATSNRSQGDDEQFF.

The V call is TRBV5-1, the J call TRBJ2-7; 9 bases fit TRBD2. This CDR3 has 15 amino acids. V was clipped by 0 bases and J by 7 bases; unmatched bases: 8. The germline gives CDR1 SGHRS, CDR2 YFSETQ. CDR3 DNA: TGCGCCAGCAGCTTGGGTTTAGCGGGGGCTAGTGAGCAGTACTTC. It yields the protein CASSLGLAGASEQYF.

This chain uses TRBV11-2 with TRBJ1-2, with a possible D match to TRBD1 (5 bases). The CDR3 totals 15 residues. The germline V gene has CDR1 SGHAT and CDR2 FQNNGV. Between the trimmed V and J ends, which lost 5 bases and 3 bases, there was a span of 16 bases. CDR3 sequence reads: CASSPPDSRYYGYTF. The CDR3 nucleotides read TGTGCCAGCAGCCCCCCCGACAGTAGGTACTATGGCTACACCTTC.